This TCR beta chain is from a study of beta chain features in type 1 diabetes. Findings and caveats of the study: Among type 1 diabetes patients, VDJ junctions had fewer insertions and more deletions. Moderate yet significant TCRB CDR3 shortening was seen in Type 1 diabetes patients in all four CD4+ subsets.

The V gene end was trimmed by 2 bases and the J gene end by 0 bases; junction bases not matched to a gene: 3. The CDR3 is 15 residues long. Germline V CDR1 and CDR2: MNHNS, SASEGT. Every bit of the isolated RNA underwent reverse transcription, so sequencing read expressed TCRB transcripts. There were approximately 3.7 million reads on average in the naive, central memory and regulatory T cell samples. The data were produced by immunoSEQ multiplex PCR, yet TCRdb's version contains in-frame clones alone and is incomplete. Among 600,000 or so clones listed, around 15% were seen once. Sorting produced populations that all topped 98% purity. In its sample, this clone was seen a few times. Its antigen is still unknown.

This chain joins TRBV6-1 and TRBJ1-1, with TRBD1 matching over 7 bases. Sequences were obtained from naive CD4+ T cells from blood. This sequence originates from a man aged 18-30 years with type 1 diabetes. The CDR3 region has the DNA TGTGCCAGCAGTGAAAACAGGGGTCTGAACACTGAAGCTTTCTTT. Translated, it gives CASSENRGLNTEAFF.